This entry lists 10 T cell receptor beta chains sequenced from one sample in a study of PD-1 blockade in classical Hodgkin lymphoma (dated by TCRdb to between 2020 and 2021). Library preparation was by the immunoSEQ multiplex PCR assay. TCRdb retrieved this table from immuneACCESS and kept in-frame rearrangements only. Not all clones are present; in checked studies, unresolved V genes account for under half, and no reason is known for the remainder. This sample lists tens of thousands of clones; 86% were detected once. The ten largest clones capture approximately 0.45% of the sample. The intended sense of this specimen's time point label: cycle 4 day 1 (C4D1), after more than 5 weeks of nivolumab. Relapse after autologous stem cell transplantation had occurred in all trial patients, and cohorts A, B and C were distinguished by prior brentuximab vedotin exposure. CD4+ T cells were purified from thawed PBMCs by magnetic negative selection with a Miltenyi CD4+ T cell isolation kit.

The sequences come from CD4+ T cells from blood, collected before the fourth cycle of nivolumab. Receptor source: a human donor with classical Hodgkin lymphoma.

The J gene is TRBJ2-7, the V gene TRBV19, with D perhaps matching TRBD2 (6 bases). The CDR3 length is 13 residues. Trimming left V 3 bases short and J 2 bases short, with 8 bases between. Looked up from germline, CDR1 is LNHDA and CDR2 is SQIVND (reference sequence). The CDR3: CASSISGAYEQYF. The CDR3 DNA follows: TGTGCCAGTAGTATTTCGGGAGCCTACGAGCAGTACTTC.

The CDR3 spells CASSLVGMNTEAFF. The CDR3 coding sequence is TGTGCCAGCAGCTTGGTGGGGATGAACACTGAAGCTTTCTTT. This chain joins TRBV5-4 and TRBJ1-1; no reliable D call. The V gene lost 0 bases and the J gene lost 0 bases, with 6 bases spanning the gap. The CDR3 loop spans 14 amino acids. Germline lookup yields CDR1 SGHNT and CDR2 YYREEE (reference sequence).

CDR3 sequence reads: CASSTDSYEQYF. CDR3 sequence (DNA): TGTGCCAGCAGTACTGACAGCTACGAGCAGTACTTC. The chain uses TRBV2 and TRBJ2-7, with D perhaps matching TRBD1 (5 bases). This CDR3 spans 12 amino acids. Trimming cost V 5 bases and J 3 bases, with 8 bases left between them. Germline V gives CDR1 SNHLY, CDR2 FYNNEI. Variable domain in full (rest from reference TRBV2 and TRBJ2-7): EPEVTQTPSHQVTQMGQEVILRCVPISNHLYFYWYRQILGQKVEFLVSFYNNEISEKSEIFDDQFSVERPDGSNFTLKIRSTKLEDSAMYFCASSTDSYEQYFGPGTRLTVT.

The chain couples TRBV5-6 to TRBJ1-1; no definite D call. Trimming left V 1 base short and J 8 bases short, with 12 bases between. This CDR3 has 13 amino acids. Germline CDR1 and CDR2: SGHDT and YYEEEE. CDR3 region: CASSLLAREEAFF. The CDR3 DNA reads as TGTGCCAGCAGCTTGTTGGCGAGGGAAGAAGCTTTCTTT.

The gene calls are TRBV30 and TRBJ1-5, with 10 bases identical to TRBD1. Germline V gives CDR1 GTSNPN, CDR2 SVGIG (reference sequence). With V trimmed by 2 bases and J by 7 bases, 2 bases remained unmatched. The CDR3 is made up of 13 amino acids. The CDR3 protein is CAWSWDRGQPQHF. CDR3 DNA sequence: TGTGCCTGGAGTTGGGACAGGGGCCAGCCCCAGCATTTT.

This clone appeared a single time. The V call is TRBV29-1, the J call TRBJ2-5; maybe TRBD2 (5 bases). CDR3 size: 18 residues. V gave up 3 bases and J gave up 1 base, with 24 bases separating them. CDR1 SQVTM and CDR2 ANQGSEA come from the germline V gene. This chain's CDR3 is CSVDMGLETRVRQETQYF. The CDR3 region has the DNA TGCAGCGTTGATATGGGTTTAGAGACGCGGGTACGCCAAGAGACCCAGTACTTC.

This clone occurred once. The chain couples TRBV5-5 to TRBJ1-1, with D hard to call. V was shortened by 1 base and J by 4 bases, with 11 bases between the two germline ends. This CDR3 spans 14 amino acids. Per the germline V gene, CDR1 is SGHKS and CDR2 is YYEKEE (reference sequence). The CDR3, as DNA: TGTGCCAGCAGCTTGAGGGCTTCTGGCACTGAAGCTTTCTTT. Its protein product is CASSLRASGTEAFF.

J is TRBJ2-1 and V is TRBV5-1; tentatively, D is TRBD1 or TRBD2 (5 bases each). The CDR3 sequence is 17 residues long. Trimming took off 0 bases at V and 3 bases at J, with 16 bases between the two ends. Germline V gene lookup returns CDR1 SGHRS and CDR2 YFSETQ. As DNA, the CDR3 is TGCGCCAGCAGCTTGGCCGAGGGGTCCTCCCTCTACAATGAGCAGTTCTTC. Amino acid sequence: CASSLAEGSSLYNEQFF.

The rearrangement joins TRBV19 to TRBJ2-1; D ambiguous. The CDR3 covers 17 residues. V was pared by 1 base and J by 0 bases, with 13 bases between. Germline-derived CDR1 and CDR2 are LNHDA and SQIVND (reference sequence). CDR3 DNA sequence: TGTGCCAGTAGTATAGCTCCCTGGAAGAGCTCCTACAATGAGCAGTTCTTC. As protein: CASSIAPWKSSYNEQFF.

The V gene is TRBV27, the J gene TRBJ2-1; 11 bases fit TRBD2. Germline lookup yields CDR1 MNHEY and CDR2 SMNVEV (reference sequence). The CDR3 extends over 15 amino acids. CDR3 region: CPLRTSGCSYNEQFF. As DNA, the CDR3 is TGTCCCCTCCGGACTAGCGGGTGCTCCTACAATGAGCAGTTCTTC.